The source of this T cell receptor beta chain is a study of T cells in Graves' hyperthyroidism and ophthalmopathy (dated by TCRdb to between 2019 and 2020). In the study overall: Peripheral blood was sampled at the time of initial diagnosis, prior to any treatment. The 80 to 100 discovery patients were randomly divided into training and test sets at a 7:3 ratio. After blood sampling, hyperthyroidism patients were treated with methimazole at a starting dose of 30 mg daily, and ophthalmopathy patients were treated with high-dose intravenous methylprednisolone. A discovery cohort of about 95 patients, 43 with Graves' ophthalmopathy and approximately 60 with stable Graves' hyperthyroidism, was used to find distinguishing TCR V-J signatures. Thyroid tissue and blood T-cell repertoires from about 6 Graves' hyperthyroidism patients were also compared in the study. Prospective prediction of ophthalmopathy was tested in an independent validation cohort of 18 to 20 hyperthyroidism patients and 17 patients who later progressed to ophthalmopathy. The paper reports TCR Vbeta CDR3 sequencing of 140 or so peripheral blood samples: 40 to 45 ophthalmopathy, over 70 hyperthyroidism and approximately 17 progressor patients. Here is what the overall study found, with its caveats: Most expanded thyroid clonotypes (frequency above 0.001) were also found in blood, which suggests that blood repertoires may mirror thyroid immune responses. No statistical method was used to fix the sample size in advance, and group allocation was not hidden from the investigators. In cross-validation, a model built on a 13 V-J signature told ophthalmopathy apart from stable hyperthyroidism with roughly 87% sensitivity and approximately 81% specificity, and in testing the same model reached 80%/75%. In validation, the model predicted progression to ophthalmopathy a median of about 6 months before onset, with roughly 70% sensitivity and nearly 75% specificity.

Trimming takes 3 bases from V and 3 bases from J, and the germline ends sit 9 bases apart. CDR1 LGHNA and CDR2 YSLEER are derived from the germline V gene. Including the terminal cysteine and phenylalanine, the CDR3 comprises 13 residues. Only the CDR3 DNA is retained, 39 bases long and in frame from the first base. This clonotype was detected a few times. The specificity of this receptor is unknown. No qualities accompany the bases; no much larger clone lies one base away. Ophthalmopathy patients had moderately to severely active disease, Clinical Activity Score of at least 3, NOSPECS grade of at least 4, and duration under 3 months. Any patient with an uncontrolled infection, another autoimmune disease, pregnancy or lactation was excluded. Diagnoses relied on clinical symptoms, serum thyroxine and TRAb, thyroid ultrasound and orbital computed tomography. PBMCs were separated from roughly 9.3 ml of fresh peripheral blood using Ficoll-Paque density gradient centrifugation. Total RNA was extracted using Trizol reagent, and RNA quality was assessed on an Agilent 2100 Bioanalyzer.

Amplification of TCR beta CDR3 regions was carried out from RNA transcripts. The first round of RT-PCR for the TCR CDR3 was performed with the HTBI primer set and the Qiagen OneStep RT-PCR kit. A second multiplex PCR round built the libraries, followed by size selection and purification. Sequencing of the libraries was done on an Illumina HiSeq2000 using paired-end 100 bp reads. In the original analysis: Raw data were processed with SOAPnuke, discarding reads with adapters, uncalled bases, mean Phred below 15, or no exact constant-primer or identifier match. COPE v1.2.5 was used to merge high-quality paired reads, and clonotypes were defined as unique nucleotide sequences. MiTCR v1.1 was used to align clonotypes to the IMGT TRBV, TRBD and TRBJ reference segments. The analysis included only V-J combinations with a frequency above 0.0001, which together covered 99.2% of the repertoires. The TCS score was defined as F50 (clonal expansion) divided by E x V (chaos), with BLOSUM62-based TCRdist calculated between CDR3 peptides within each V-J. Welch's t-statistics and random forest reduced fewer than 600 V-J features to 10 to 15, which were used in a naive Bayes classifier (R e1071). Starting from the raw public reads, TCRdb applied fastp trimming at Q25, assembled clones with MiXCR and retained in-frame beta chains. Identical CDR3 proteins give one entry, which carries the most common genes and DNA. These V and J calls rely on TCRdb rather than the paper's analysis. The sample table contains 500,000 to 550,000 distinct CDR3 sequences; only one count was recorded for just under 20% of them. The ten largest clones add up to over 45% of the sample.

The source of this sequence is a man in his forties or fifties with Graves' ophthalmopathy. The sequenced sample consisted of blood. Recombination joined TRBV4-3 with TRBJ2-7, and perhaps TRBD2 as D gene, on 6 matching bases. The CDR3 reads CASSQSSGYEQYF. The DNA reads as follows: TGCGCCAGCAGCCAGAGTAGCGGCTACGAGCAGTACTTC.